A single sample gave rise to the 17 T cell receptor beta chains below, sequenced in a study of T cells in Graves' hyperthyroidism and ophthalmopathy. TCR beta CDR3 region amplification was performed from RNA transcripts. The study used the HTBI primer set for a first-round RT-PCR of the TCR CDR3. TCRdb independently ran MiXCR on the multiplex PCR reads; one entry per CDR3 protein. The sample contains around 190,000 distinct CDR3 sequences, less than 20% of which appear only once. The sequencing sample was made of blood. The source is a woman aged 50 to 60 with Graves' hyperthyroidism.

About this clonotype: This clone may be a read error of a much larger clone one base away. The rearrangement joins TRBV20-1 to TRBJ2-1; D uncertain. The J call is in doubt because the DNA end fits TRBJ2-7 better. This CDR3 is built from 14 residues. Germline loops: CDR1 DFQATT, CDR2 SNEGSKA (reference sequence). The CDR3 DNA reads TGCAGTGCTCGAACCCCAGGCTCCTACAATGAGCAGTACTTC. The encoded protein is CSARTPGSYNEQYF.

The chain links TRBV14 to TRBJ2-3, with 14 bases matching TRBD2. The germline V gene encodes CDR1 SGHDN and CDR2 FVKESK. CDR3 size: 15 residues. The V segment lost 4 bases and the J segment 8 bases; nucleotides outside the gene matches: 5. The CDR3 loop is CASSLQTSGRGTQYF. CDR3 in DNA: TGTGCCAGCAGCCTACAGACTAGCGGGAGGGGTACGCAGTATTTT.

This clonotype came up many times. This rearrangement joins TRBV7-2 to TRBJ1-2, with D maybe TRBD1 (5 bases). Germline V gene lookup returns CDR1 SGHTA and CDR2 FQGNSA. Between the trimmed V and J ends, which lost 4 bases and 0 bases, there was a span of 15 bases. This CDR3 contains 16 residues. The CDR3 nucleotides read TGTGCCAGCAGCTCCGGGGGGGGTAGGGCTAACTATGGCTACACCTTC. This sequence encodes CASSSGGGRANYGYTF. Looking up the rest from reference TRBV7-2 and TRBJ1-2 gives the full variable domain: GAGVSQSPSNKVTEKGKDVELRCDPISGHTALYWYRQSLGQGLEFLIYFQGNSAPDKSGLPSDRFSAERTGGSVSTLTIQRTQQEDSAVYLCASSSGGGRANYGYTFGSGTRLTVV.

In this sample, this clonotype turned up many times. V is TRBV2 and J is TRBJ2-7; maybe TRBD2 (6 bases). The CDR3 runs to 13 residues. V lost 8 bases and J 0 bases, leaving 11 bases between the germline ends. Germline CDR1 reads SNHLY; CDR2 reads FYNNEI. In DNA, the CDR3 is TGTGCCAGCTTAGCGGAAAACTCCTACGAGCAGTACTTC. This sequence encodes CASLAENSYEQYF.

The chain joins TRBV7-3 to TRBJ2-4; D is possibly TRBD2 (5 bases). V was shortened by 3 bases and J by 6 bases, with 12 bases between the two germline ends. The CDR3 sequence is 14 residues long. CDR1 SGHTA and CDR2 FQGTGA come from the germline V gene. This CDR3 is CASSLGPAGNIQYF. CDR3 DNA: TGTGCCAGCAGCTTGGGCCCCGCGGGAAACATTCAGTACTTC.

The chain links TRBV7-2 to TRBJ2-5, with a possible D match to TRBD1 (6 bases). V dropped 5 bases and J dropped 5 bases, with 15 bases sitting between them. The length of the CDR3 is 14 residues. Germline V CDR1 and CDR2: SGHTA, FQGNSA. The chain's CDR3 is CASSPGQITETQYF. The CDR3 nucleotides read TGTGCCAGCAGCCCTGGACAGATTACGGAGACCCAGTACTTC.

In this sample, this clonotype turned up many times. V and J are TRBV11-2 and TRBJ2-5, with 7 bases identical to TRBD1. From germline, CDR1 is SGHAT and CDR2 FQNNGV. V shed 5 bases and J 5 bases; nucleotides not matched to a gene: 8. CDR3 length: 14 amino acids. The CDR3 nucleotides read TGTGCCAGCAGCCCCGGGACAGCTAAGGAGACCCAGTACTTC. Its protein is CASSPGTAKETQYF.

The chain joins TRBV6-5 to TRBJ2-1, with 8 nucleotides matching TRBD2. The V segment lost 4 bases and the J segment 6 bases; nucleotides outside the gene matches: 8. Germline V gene lookup returns CDR1 MNHEY and CDR2 SVGAGI. The CDR3 runs 15 residues. CDR3 amino acids: CASSSPGLGTNEQFF. DNA of the CDR3: TGTGCCAGCAGTTCTCCGGGACTAGGTACCAATGAGCAGTTCTTC.

The genes are TRBV28 and TRBJ2-7; 8 bases align to TRBD2. Germline-derived CDR1 and CDR2 are MDHEN and SYDVKM. V lost 6 bases and J lost 0; bases outside the gene matches: 10. This CDR3 region has 16 residues. CDR3 loop: CASSPKTSGLSYEQYF. CDR3 bases: TGTGCCAGCAGCCCAAAAACTAGCGGACTCTCCTACGAGCAGTACTTC.

This sequence joins TRBV6-2 or TRBV6-3 and TRBJ1-1; D is unresolved. The CDR3 extends over 14 amino acids. CDR1 and CDR2 (germline): MNHEY, SVGEGT. The V end lost 8 bases, the J end lost 1 base, and 14 bases lay between the germline ends. CDR3 residues: CASLPQPGNTEAFF. The CDR3 bases are TGTGCCAGCCTACCTCAACCAGGGAACACTGAAGCTTTCTTT.

The J gene is TRBJ2-1, the V gene TRBV7-2; D might be TRBD2 (6 bases). Germline V gives CDR1 SGHTA, CDR2 FQGNSA. The CDR3 has 15 residues. Trimming pared 2 bases from V and 6 bases from J, leaving 14 bases between. The CDR3 nucleotides read TGTGCCAGCAGCTTAATCCGGGGACTCGCCAATGAGCAGTTCTTC. Its protein is CASSLIRGLANEQFF.

The V gene is TRBV7-9, the J gene TRBJ1-5; D is unclear. Germline CDR1 and CDR2: SEHNR and FQNEAQ (reference sequence). With 5 bases removed from V and 9 bases from J, the gap between germline ends came to 11 bases. The CDR3 covers 12 residues. CDR3: CASSPDRAPQHF. The CDR3 DNA is TGTGCCAGCAGCCCGGACCGTGCGCCCCAGCATTTT.

This clonotype was seen many times. The gene calls are TRBV28 and TRBJ2-3, with 13 bases fitting TRBD2. This CDR3 comprises 20 residues. Germline V gene lookup returns CDR1 MDHEN and CDR2 SYDVKM. The trim removed 6 bases at V and 4 bases at J, leaving 19 bases unmatched. The CDR3 sequence: CASRNTPGTSGTVWADTQYF. CDR3 bases: TGTGCCAGCAGGAATACTCCTGGGACTAGCGGGACGGTATGGGCAGATACGCAGTATTTT.

This clonotype was detected ten times or more. This rearrangement joins TRBV7-9 to TRBJ2-1; 13 positions match TRBD2. The V and J ends lost 3 bases and 4 bases, in that order; junction bases with no gene match: 6. The CDR3 length is 17 residues. The germline V gene encodes CDR1 SEHNR and CDR2 FQNEAQ (reference sequence). This chain's CDR3 is CASSLPTSGRLYNEQFF. DNA of the CDR3: TGTGCCAGCAGCTTGCCGACTAGCGGGAGGTTATACAATGAGCAGTTCTTC.

The chain uses TRBV28 and TRBJ2-3; TRBD2 matches 11 bases. Germline values: CDR1 MDHEN, CDR2 SYDVKM. The CDR3 is made up of 16 amino acids. The V segment lost 6 bases and the J segment 4 bases; nucleotides outside the gene matches: 9. The CDR3, as DNA: TGTGCCAGCAGCCCCATTAGCGGGAGGGCTGCAGATACGCAGTATTTT. It is translated as CASSPISGRAADTQYF.

The chain combines TRBV27 with TRBJ1-4; TRBD1 matches at 7 bases. The germline V gene encodes CDR1 MNHEY and CDR2 SMNVEV (reference sequence). This CDR3 comprises 16 residues. V dropped 6 bases and J dropped 5; count of bases not matched to a gene: 12. The CDR3 DNA reads TGTGCCAGCAGCTCGTTTTTGGAGACAGGGAATGAAAAACTGTTTTTT. It codes for CASSSFLETGNEKLFF.

This clonotype was seen more than once but under ten times. The V call is TRBV10-3, the J call TRBJ2-7, with D possibly matching TRBD2 (5 bases). V dropped 4 bases and J dropped 7 bases, with 20 bases sitting between them. The CDR3 has 15 residues. Germline CDR1 and CDR2: ENHRY and SYGVKD. The CDR3 DNA follows: TGTGCCATCAGTGCAAATACGGGGAGTGCAGGTGAGCAGTACTTC. It encodes CAISANTGSAGEQYF.